The 32 T cell receptor beta chains below come from one sample, sequenced in a study of post-analysis software for immune sequencing data. General study findings and limits: Roughly 5 TRBV segments occurring more often in patients than controls included TRBV5-6, TRBV5-1 and TRBV20-1.

These receptors' targets are unknown. cDNA libraries for TCR beta contained unique molecular identifiers. Each CDR3 protein gets one entry after TCRdb re-called the PCR reads with MiXCR. The sample includes hundreds of thousands of distinct CDR3 sequences, roughly 50% of them seen just once. Specimen: blood. These receptors were collected from a girl under 18 with multiple sclerosis.

This rearrangement joins TRBV7-2 to TRBJ2-5; possibly TRBD2 for D (5 bases). The CDR3 contains 15 residues. From germline, CDR1 is SGHTA and CDR2 FQGNSA. V lost 0 bases to trimming and J lost 7 bases, with 15 bases between them. The CDR3 sequence is CASSLAGATLGTQYF. The CDR3, as DNA: TGTGCCAGCAGCTTAGCGGGAGCCACGTTAGGGACCCAGTACTTC.

The genes are TRBV6-6 and TRBJ2-7; 7 bases fit TRBD1. The DNA end is more similar to TRBJ2-5, so the J call may be wrong. Germline CDR1 MNHNY, CDR2 SVGAGI (reference sequence). The CDR3 is 14 amino acids. The DNA for the CDR3 is TGTGCCAGCAGTCACGAACAGGGGTGGGAGACCCAGTACTTC. Protein sequence: CASSHEQGWETQYF.

The rearrangement links TRBV5-1 to TRBJ2-4, with 8 bases that match TRBD1. Germline CDR1 is SGHRS and CDR2 is YFSETQ. With 1 base clipped from V and 0 bases from J, the junction kept 3 bases outside the gene matches. The CDR3 is 16 amino acids. CDR3 loop: CASSLNRGLAKNIQYF. In DNA, the CDR3 is TGCGCCAGCAGCTTGAACAGGGGGTTAGCCAAAAACATTCAGTACTTC.

The chain recombines TRBV6-1 with TRBJ2-1; the D gene is possibly TRBD2 (6 bases). V lost 0 bases and J 0 bases, leaving 9 bases between the germline ends. Germline V lookup: CDR1 MNHNS, CDR2 SASEGT. CDR3 length equals 16 residues. The CDR3 loop is CASSEAGTSSYNEQFF. For the CDR3, the DNA is TGTGCCAGCAGTGAAGCTGGGACTTCCTCCTACAATGAGCAGTTCTTC.

This clonotype turned up a few times. V is TRBV29-1 and J is TRBJ2-7; D possibly corresponds to TRBD2 (6 bases). The DNA matches TRBJ2-5 better at its end, which makes the J call doubtful. CDR1 is SQVTM and CDR2 is ANQGSEA in the germline V gene. CDR3 length: 14 residues. CDR3 sequence reads: CSVPSTGSKETQYF. CDR3 sequence (DNA): TGCAGCGTGCCGTCTACCGGGAGTAAAGAGACCCAGTACTTC.

The J gene is TRBJ2-5, the V gene TRBV9; D possibly corresponds to TRBD2 (6 bases). The V end lost 3 bases, the J end lost 6 bases, and 9 bases lay between the germline ends. Looked up from germline, CDR1 is SGDLS and CDR2 is YYNGEE. The CDR3 has 12 amino acids. Here the CDR3 DNA reads TGTGCCAGCAGCGGGGGGGAGAAGACCCAGTACTTC. Residues: CASSGGEKTQYF.

This chain connects TRBV10-3 to TRBJ2-7, with TRBD2 matching 12 bases. The CDR3 runs to 16 residues. The ends lost 5 bases at V and 4 bases at J; junction bases unmatched: 9. Germline V gives CDR1 ENHRY, CDR2 SYGVKD. The CDR3 nucleotides read TGTGCCATCAGTCCGACTAGCGGGAGACTTTCTTACGAGCAGTACTTC. Translation gives CAISPTSGRLSYEQYF.

Only a few counts were recorded for this clonotype. The genes are TRBV13 and TRBJ2-2; D is perhaps TRBD1 (6 bases). This CDR3 contains 14 residues. V lost 5 bases and J 1 base, leaving 8 bases between the germline ends. Germline V gene lookup returns CDR1 PRHDT and CDR2 FYEKMQ (reference sequence). The DNA for the CDR3 is TGTGCCAGCAGCCCGGACAGGAACACCGGGGAGCTGTTTTTT. This translates into CASSPDRNTGELFF.

This chain uses TRBV6-5 with TRBJ2-7, with TRBD1 matching over 8 bases. CDR3 length equals 14 residues. The J segment lost 1 base and the V segment lost 6 bases, leaving 5 bases of the junction unmatched. The V gene's germline CDR1 is MNHEY and CDR2 SVGAGI. For the CDR3, the DNA is TGTGCCAGCAGAGCCGGGACAGGATCCTACGAGCAGTACTTC. It is translated as CASRAGTGSYEQYF.

This rearrangement joins TRBV18 to TRBJ1-2; D is possibly TRBD1 (6 bases). CDR1 KGHSH and CDR2 LQKENI come from the germline V gene. The CDR3 has 17 residues. Trimming took 6 bases from V and 4 from J, leaving 24 bases between them. Here the CDR3 DNA reads TGTGCCAGCTCGCCGTACTCCCGGACAGAGAAGTCCTATGGCTACACCTTC. Translating it yields CASSPYSRTEKSYGYTF.

Notes on this clonotype: A junction end diverges from the germline sequence, so it may reflect a read error. The chain recombines TRBV12-3 or TRBV12-4 with TRBJ2-2; 9 bases match TRBD2. There are 14 residues in the CDR3. DNA of the CDR3: TGTGCCAGCAGCTTAGCGGGGGACTTGGAGGAGCTGTTTTTT. It encodes CASSLAGDLEELFF.

The gene calls are TRBV29-1 and TRBJ1-2; 7 bases fit TRBD1. Germline V gene sequence: CDR1 SQVTM, CDR2 ANQGSEA. V lost 6 bases and J lost 5; bases outside the gene matches: 6. This CDR3 contains 12 residues. The CDR3, as DNA: TGCAGCGTCGTCGGGACAGATTATGGCTACACCTTC. Translating gives CSVVGTDYGYTF.

The chain links TRBV29-1 to TRBJ2-5; 10 positions match TRBD1. Per the germline V gene, CDR1 is SQVTM and CDR2 is ANQGSEA. V was pared by 7 bases and J by 5 bases, with 10 bases of the junction left unmatched. This CDR3 has 14 residues. The DNA of the CDR3 is TGCAGCGCCGCTGGTGACAGGGGGCCTGAGACCCAGTACTTC. Its translation: CSAAGDRGPETQYF.

This chain links TRBV3-1 with TRBJ1-6; D possibly corresponds to TRBD1 (5 bases). Germline V gives CDR1 LGHDT, CDR2 YNNKEL (reference sequence). V lost 6 bases and J lost 0, with 12 bases in between. This CDR3 has 16 residues. The CDR3 reads CASSPRVNSYNSPLHF. The CDR3 DNA reads TGTGCCAGCAGTCCCAGGGTGAACTCCTATAATTCACCCCTCCACTTT. The whole variable domain, filled in from reference TRBV3-1 and TRBJ1-6, reads DTAVSQTPKYLVTQMGNDKSIKCEQNLGHDTMYWYKQDSKKFLKIMFSYNNKELIINETVPNRFSPKSPDKAHLNLHINSLELGDSAVYFCASSPRVNSYNSPLHFGNGTRLTVT.

The V gene is TRBV10-3, the J gene TRBJ2-7, with 12 positions matching TRBD2. The DNA end is a closer match to TRBJ2-5, so the J assignment may be wrong. The CDR3 contains 16 residues. CDR1 and CDR2 from the germline V gene are ENHRY and SYGVKD. CDR3 protein: CATRRSWTSGEETQYF. CDR3 sequence (DNA): TGTGCCACCAGAAGATCGTGGACTAGCGGGGAAGAGACCCAGTACTTC.

Here the CDR3 DNA reads TGTGCCAGCAGTGAAGGTAACAGCCGAGTTCTTCACGAGCAGTACTTC. It codes for CASSEGNSRVLHEQYF. V usage is TRBV2 and J usage is TRBJ2-7; D not resolved. Germline values: CDR1 SNHLY, CDR2 FYNNEI. The V and J ends lost 1 base and 5 bases respectively, with 18 bases between them. This CDR3 contains 16 residues.

The rearrangement uses TRBV9 and TRBJ2-1; 9 nucleotides align to TRBD1. Germline V gene data show CDR1 as SGDLS and CDR2 as YYNGEE. CDR3 length: 14 amino acids. The trim removed 0 bases at V and 11 bases at J, leaving 6 bases unmatched. The CDR3 DNA is TGTGCCAGCAGCGTAGCTATGGGACAGGGTAAGCAGTTCTTC. Translating gives CASSVAMGQGKQFF.

J is TRBJ1-1 and V is TRBV7-3; 7 bases agree with TRBD1. This CDR3 has 14 amino acids. The germline gives CDR1 SGHTA, CDR2 FQGTGA. The V gene end was trimmed by 5 bases and the J gene end by 5 bases; junction bases not matched to a gene: 8. The CDR3 DNA is TGTGCCAGCAGCCCCCAGGGGGGAAGGACTGAAGCTTTCTTT. Translating gives CASSPQGGRTEAFF.

With respect to this clonotype: At one end, the junction sequence differs from germline, possibly due to a read error. The chain links TRBV5-6 to TRBJ2-1; TRBD2 matches 8 bases. The CDR3 covers 15 residues. The germline V gene has CDR1 SGHDT and CDR2 YYEEEE. Here the CDR3 DNA reads TGTGCCGGCAGCATACCGGGACTAGTCGCCCATGAGCAGTTCTTC. This translates into CAGSIPGLVAHEQFF.

V is TRBV5-1 and J is TRBJ1-6, with a possible D match to TRBD1 (6 bases). CDR1 is SGHRS and CDR2 is YFSETQ in the germline V gene. V was clipped by 2 bases and J by 8 bases, with 11 bases between them. CDR3 size: 14 residues. DNA of the CDR3: TGCGCCAGCAGCTTTGGGGGGCTCGATTCACCCCTCCACTTT. Its translation: CASSFGGLDSPLHF.

The rearrangement uses TRBV20-1 and TRBJ1-2, with D uncertain. Germline V gene data show CDR1 as DFQATT and CDR2 as SNEGSKA (reference sequence). The V gene lost 0 bases and the J gene lost 4 bases, with 12 bases spanning the gap. The CDR3 runs 14 residues. The CDR3 protein is CSARDPGLGYGYTF. As DNA, the CDR3 is TGCAGTGCTAGAGATCCTGGATTGGGCTATGGCTACACCTTC.

A few counts support this clonotype. V usage is TRBV20-1 and J usage is TRBJ2-5; 15 bases are shared with TRBD2. This CDR3 is 16 amino acids long. V lost 6 bases and J lost 5; bases outside the gene matches: 10. The germline V gene encodes CDR1 DFQATT and CDR2 SNEGSKA (reference sequence). CDR3 DNA: TGCAGTGCAACAAAAGGGACTAGCGGGGGGAAGGAGACCCAGTACTTC. This gives the protein CSATKGTSGGKETQYF.

The V call is TRBV12-3 or TRBV12-4, the J call TRBJ1-6; D is uncertain. This CDR3 contains 12 residues. V lost 4 bases, J lost 14 bases, and 12 bases lay in between. This chain's CDR3 is CASSSTTATLHF. The CDR3 DNA sequence: TGTGCCAGCAGTTCGACGACTGCGACCCTCCACTTT.

This clonotype was counted between two and nine times. This sequence joins TRBV12-5 and TRBJ2-6; 7 nucleotides align to TRBD1. CDR3 length: 19 amino acids. Germline V gene data show CDR1 as LGHNT and CDR2 as FRNRAP. The trim removed 0 bases at V and 0 bases at J, leaving 8 bases unmatched. Written as DNA, the CDR3 is TGTGCTAGTGGTTTGGTACTTGCCAGGGGGTTCTCTGGGGCCAACGTCCTGACTTTC. It translates to CASGLVLARGFSGANVLTF.

The rearrangement uses TRBV7-2 and TRBJ1-2; 8 nucleotides line up with TRBD1. CDR1 is SGHTA and CDR2 is FQGNSA in the germline V gene. V gave up 6 bases and J gave up 4 bases; unmatched junction bases: 13. The CDR3 length is 16 residues. The CDR3 reads CASSLQGAGIGYGYTF. The CDR3, as DNA: TGTGCCAGCAGTCTCCAGGGGGCCGGTATCGGCTATGGCTACACCTTC.

V gene TRBV20-1 combines with J gene TRBJ1-6; D might be TRBD1 (5 bases). Germline-derived CDR1 and CDR2 are DFQATT and SNEGSKA (reference sequence). The CDR3 has 14 residues. Trimming took off 2 bases at V and 10 bases at J, with 15 bases between the two ends. The CDR3 protein is CSARPSGDGSPLHF. The CDR3 nucleotides are TGCAGTGCTAGACCCTCGGGGGACGGATCACCCCTCCACTTT.

The chain combines TRBV20-1 with TRBJ2-3; 10 bases are shared with TRBD2. V gave up 0 bases and J gave up 4 bases; unmatched junction bases: 10. The CDR3 runs to 17 residues. Per germline, CDR1 DFQATT and CDR2 SNEGSKA (reference sequence). CDR3 in DNA: TGCAGTGCTAGAGATCCAAGCGGGAGGGCCCTATCAGATACGCAGTATTTT. Translating gives CSARDPSGRALSDTQYF.

The chain uses TRBV7-9 and TRBJ2-5; either TRBD1 or TRBD2 may supply D (5 bases each). The end of the DNA fits TRBJ2-7 better, so the J call may be wrong. CDR3 length equals 13 residues. Looked up from germline, CDR1 is SEHNR and CDR2 is FQNEAQ (reference sequence). The CDR3 here is CASSQGRLYEQYF. In DNA form, the CDR3 reads TGTGCCAGCAGCCAGGGACGGTTGTACGAGCAGTACTTC.

Here the CDR3 reads CATSEGLAGLNEQFF. The CDR3 bases are TGTGCCACCAGTGAAGGACTAGCGGGATTGAATGAGCAGTTCTTC. This rearrangement joins TRBV24-1 to TRBJ2-1, with 12 bases matching TRBD2. V trimming: 4 bases; J trimming: 7 bases; junction bases outside the gene matches: 4. Per the germline V gene, CDR1 is KGHDR and CDR2 is SFDVKD. The CDR3 runs 15 residues.

This clonotype came up many times. The chain recombines TRBV5-1 with TRBJ2-5; a weak D match, TRBD1 (5 bases). Trimming shortened V by 0 bases and J by 5 bases, and 8 bases separated the two germline ends. The CDR3 contains 13 residues. CDR1 and CDR2 from the germline V gene are SGHRS and YFSETQ. The CDR3 is CASSLGGSETQYF. The CDR3, as DNA: TGCGCCAGCAGCTTGGGGGGCTCTGAGACCCAGTACTTC.

This clonotype was recorded at least ten times. The chain employs TRBV4-1 and TRBJ2-7; possible D gene TRBD1, 5 bases. CDR3 length equals 17 residues. V lost 1 base and J 1 base, leaving 17 bases between the germline ends. Germline CDR1 MGHRA, CDR2 YSYEKL. The CDR3 DNA reads as TGCGCCAGCAGCCAAGCTTCAGGGCAGCTTCTTTCCTACGAGCAGTACTTC. Translated: CASSQASGQLLSYEQYF.

This clonotype has a handful of counts. This chain uses TRBV14 with TRBJ2-7; D is undetermined. TRBJ2-5 matches the DNA end more closely, so the J call is doubtful. CDR1 is SGHDN, CDR2 FVKESK, per germline. This CDR3 has 11 residues. The CDR3 loop is CASSQLGTQYF. The CDR3 DNA sequence: TGTGCCAGCAGCCAACTCGGGACCCAGTACTTC.